This T cell receptor beta chain comes out of a study of regulatory T cells in long-lasting Graves disease. This clonotype has at least ten counts. Time point indicated: newly diagnosed GD, antithyroid drugs for less than 3 months. The TCR library was made from RNA extracted from PBMCs. J was trimmed by 3 bases and V by 1 base; bases with no gene match: 7. The CDR3 is 15 residues long. The germline V gene has CDR1 DFQATT and CDR2 SNEGSKA (reference sequence). iRepertoire HTBI primers and Arm-PCR of CDR3 regions built TCR beta libraries. Using its own MiXCR run on the multiplex PCR reads, TCRdb lists one record per CDR3 protein. In the table there are approximately 560,000 distinct CDR3 sequences, 15% to 20% of which are singletons. Another study also made use of these data, one on T cells in Graves' hyperthyroidism and ophthalmopathy.

The sequences come from peripheral blood mononuclear cells (PBMCs), collected at new diagnosis, from a patient treated with antithyroid drugs. This TCR was sampled from a man aged 18-30 years with Graves disease. J is TRBJ2-7 and V is TRBV20-1; 9 bases align to TRBD2. The CDR3 here is CSARGVGSGGYEQYF. CDR3 in DNA: TGCAGTGCTAGAGGAGTCGGTAGCGGGGGCTACGAGCAGTACTTC.